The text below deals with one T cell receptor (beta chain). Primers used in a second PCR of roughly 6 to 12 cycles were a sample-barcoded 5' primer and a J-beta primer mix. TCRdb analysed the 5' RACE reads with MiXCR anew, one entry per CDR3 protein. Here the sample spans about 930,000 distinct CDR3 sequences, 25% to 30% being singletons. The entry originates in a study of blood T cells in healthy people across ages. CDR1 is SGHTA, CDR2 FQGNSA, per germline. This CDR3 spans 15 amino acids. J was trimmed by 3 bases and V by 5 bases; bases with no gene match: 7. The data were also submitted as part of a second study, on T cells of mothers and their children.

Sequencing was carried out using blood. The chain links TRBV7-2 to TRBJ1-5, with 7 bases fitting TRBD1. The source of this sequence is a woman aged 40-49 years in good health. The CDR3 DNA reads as TGTGCCAGCAGCCCAGGGGACAGCATCAATCAGCCCCAGCATTTT. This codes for CASSPGDSINQPQHF.